This T cell receptor beta chain came from a study of cytomegalovirus exposure and HLA in healthy donors. From germline, CDR1 is MNHNY and CDR2 SVGAGI (reference sequence). Trimming took 2 bases from V and 6 from J; bases not matched to a gene: 2. CDR3 length: 13 residues. This clone appeared a single time. Antigen unknown. General study findings and limits: After further analysis at a later stage, roughly 15,000 TCR beta sequences were associated with HLA alleles at 0.05 false discovery rate. Researchers had no immune exposure information except CMV serostatus available. V- and J-gene trimming of TCR beta was linked (in a later analysis) to a missense DCLRE1C variant.

60 Vbeta and 13 Jbeta primers were used in PCR. Assay: immunoSEQ multiplex PCR; the TCRdb copy retains only in-frame clones and omits some. The sample has 95,000 to 110,000 clones; 82% are singletons. The receptor comes from a man aged 25 to 45 in good health and CMV-seropositive. The chain carries TRBV6-6 and TRBJ2-7; 9 bases map to TRBD1. Source material: PBMCs. The CDR3 loop reads CASSYTGGGEQYF. Written as DNA, the CDR3 is TGTGCCAGCAGTTACACAGGGGGCGGCGAGCAGTACTTC.